The sequence of this TCR beta chain was determined in a study of OX40 agonist ivuxolimab in advanced cancers. Study outcomes and limitations: Dose levels from 0.1 to 3.0 mg/kg saw CD4+ and CD8+ blood T cells expand clonally by week 6.

Looked up from germline, CDR1 is MDHEN and CDR2 is SYDVKM. The CDR3 has 13 residues. V shed 4 bases, J shed 6 bases, and the junction held 6 bases outside the gene matches. The data were produced by immunoSEQ multiplex PCR, yet TCRdb's version contains in-frame clones alone and is incomplete. This table has tens of thousands of clones, 87% appearing once. A note on this clone: The antigen is unknown.

The chain is built from TRBV28 and TRBJ2-7, with 7 bases aligning to TRBD1. The receptor comes from an adult with an advanced solid tumor such as melanoma, head and neck, liver or kidney cancer. The sequencing used CD4+ or CD8+ T cells sorted from blood, collected in a trial of the OX40 agonist ivuxolimab. The CDR3 nucleotides read TGTGCCAGCAGTTCGACAGGGACGGTCGAGCAGTACTTC. Translation gives CASSSTGTVEQYF.